This is a list of T cell receptor beta chains from one sample in a study of blood T cell repertoires in COVID-19. Libraries were prepared by immunoSEQ multiplex PCR; TCRdb keeps only in-frame clonotypes and omits some of them. This sample has 180,000 or so clones, with around 85% found just once. The sequenced sample consisted of peripheral blood. The receptors derive from a woman aged 55-69 years with acute or convalescent COVID-19. Both conserved end residues are part of each CDR3. A D gene is named only where the DNA matches it firmly. Size is stated for part of the rows, as once, few or many counts, or as a class when the clone is expanded.

j_gene: TRBJ1-2; abundance: -; v_gene: TRBV6-4; d_gene: TRBD1; CDR3aa: CASSPTPRTGLYGYTF; CDR3nt: TGTGCCAGCAGCCCCACCCCCCGGACAGGGCTCTATGGCTACACCTTC
j_gene: TRBJ2-3; abundance: -; v_gene: TRBV5-1; d_gene: TRBD2; CDR3aa: CASSSGLAGVNTQYF; CDR3nt: TGCGCCAGCAGCTCGGGTCTAGCGGGAGTCAATACGCAGTATTTT
j_gene: TRBJ2-5; abundance: -; v_gene: TRBV15; d_gene: -; CDR3aa: CATSRGRETQYF; CDR3nt: TGTGCCACCAGCAGGGGGAGAGAGACCCAGTACTTC
j_gene: TRBJ2-7; abundance: -; v_gene: TRBV9; d_gene: TRBD2; CDR3aa: CASSVGVSGSVPTYEQYF; CDR3nt: TGTGCCAGCAGCGTAGGTGTTAGCGGGAGCGTTCCAACCTACGAGCAGTACTTC
j_gene: TRBJ2-2; abundance: -; v_gene: TRBV7-3; d_gene: TRBD1; CDR3aa: CASSAGQAHTGELFF; CDR3nt: TGTGCCAGCAGCGCCGGACAGGCCCACACCGGGGAGCTGTTTTTT
j_gene: TRBJ1-4; abundance: -; v_gene: TRBV3-1/TRBV3-2; d_gene: -; CDR3aa: CASSHRTPRKLFF; CDR3nt: TGTGCCAGCAGCCATAGGACACCTCGAAAACTGTTTTTT
j_gene: TRBJ1-1; abundance: -; v_gene: TRBV10-3; d_gene: -; CDR3aa: CAIKAGREAFF; CDR3nt: TGTGCCATCAAGGCGGGGCGAGAAGCTTTCTTT
j_gene: TRBJ1-4; abundance: -; v_gene: TRBV15; d_gene: -; CDR3aa: CATSKIDEKLFF; CDR3nt: TGTGCCACCAGCAAAATCGATGAAAAACTGTTTTTT
j_gene: TRBJ1-1; abundance: -; v_gene: TRBV5-1; d_gene: -; CDR3aa: CASTLESGPTEAFF; CDR3nt: TGCGCCAGCACCTTGGAGTCAGGGCCCACTGAAGCTTTCTTT
j_gene: TRBJ2-2; abundance: -; v_gene: TRBV18; d_gene: TRBD1; CDR3aa: CASSPRRQGNTGELFF; CDR3nt: TGTGCCAGCTCACCACGTCGACAGGGGAACACCGGGGAGCTGTTTTTT
j_gene: TRBJ2-1; abundance: -; v_gene: TRBV19; d_gene: TRBD2; CDR3aa: CASSRQRELSYNEQFF; CDR3nt: TGTGCCAGTAGTAGACAGCGGGAGCTCTCCTACAATGAGCAGTTCTTC
j_gene: TRBJ2-5; abundance: few; v_gene: TRBV14; d_gene: -; CDR3aa: CASSHSGGGRPNF; CDR3nt: TGTGCCAGCAGCCACTCCGGGGGTGGGAGACCCAACTTC
j_gene: TRBJ2-1; abundance: -; v_gene: TRBV27; d_gene: TRBD2; CDR3aa: CASSPLGVAGRNEQFF; CDR3nt: TGTGCCAGCAGTCCACTCGGGGTAGCGGGCCGCAATGAGCAGTTCTTC
j_gene: TRBJ1-1; abundance: few; v_gene: TRBV15; d_gene: TRBD1; CDR3aa: CATSAGQGNTEAFF; CDR3nt: TGTGCCACCAGCGCGGGACAGGGGAACACTGAAGCTTTCTTT
j_gene: TRBJ2-7; abundance: -; v_gene: TRBV5-1; d_gene: TRBD2; CDR3aa: CASSSGLAGGPREQYF; CDR3nt: TGCGCCAGCAGCTCCGGACTAGCGGGAGGGCCGAGAGAGCAGTACTTC
j_gene: TRBJ1-6; abundance: -; v_gene: TRBV6-5; d_gene: -; CDR3aa: CASSQFSYNSPLHF; CDR3nt: TGTGCCAGCAGTCAGTTCTCCTATAATTCACCCCTCCACTTT
j_gene: TRBJ1-3; abundance: few; v_gene: TRBV25-1; d_gene: -; CDR3aa: CASRAARGRDSGNTIYF; CDR3nt: TGTGCCAGCCGCGCGGCCCGGGGGAGGGACTCTGGAAACACCATATATTTT
j_gene: TRBJ1-1; abundance: once; v_gene: TRBV3-1/TRBV3-2; d_gene: -; CDR3aa: CASSQMPTSGTEAFF; CDR3nt: TGTGCCAGCAGCCAAATGCCCACTTCGGGCACTGAAGCTTTCTTT
j_gene: TRBJ1-5; abundance: once; v_gene: TRBV2; d_gene: -; CDR3aa: CASSADPAGNQPQHF; CDR3nt: TGTGCCAGCAGTGCCGATCCGGCGGGCAATCAGCCCCAGCATTTT
j_gene: TRBJ1-2; abundance: once; v_gene: TRBV2; d_gene: -; CDR3aa: CASSESSVAGYGYTF; CDR3nt: TGTGCCAGCAGTGAATCCTCGGTAGCGGGCTATGGCTACACCTTC
j_gene: TRBJ1-1; abundance: few; v_gene: TRBV9; d_gene: -; CDR3aa: CASSVDPMNTEAFF; CDR3nt: TGTGCCAGCAGCGTAGATCCCATGAACACTGAAGCTTTCTTT
j_gene: TRBJ1-4; abundance: -; v_gene: TRBV7-9; d_gene: -; CDR3aa: CASSPTGGPNEKLFF; CDR3nt: TGTGCCAGCAGCCCTACGGGGGGACCTAATGAAAAACTGTTTTTT
j_gene: TRBJ1-2; abundance: -; v_gene: TRBV10-3; d_gene: TRBD1; CDR3aa: CAIRPDREDGYTF; CDR3nt: TGTGCCATCAGACCGGACAGGGAGGATGGCTACACCTTC
j_gene: TRBJ2-1; abundance: -; v_gene: TRBV6-6; d_gene: -; CDR3aa: CASSQDIFSYNEQFF; CDR3nt: TGTGCCAGCAGTCAAGACATCTTCTCCTACAATGAGCAGTTCTTC
j_gene: TRBJ2-1; abundance: -; v_gene: TRBV28; d_gene: -; CDR3aa: CAVDGVLHNEQFF; CDR3nt: TGTGCCGTAGACGGGGTCCTCCACAATGAGCAGTTCTTC
j_gene: TRBJ1-3; abundance: -; v_gene: TRBV14; d_gene: -; CDR3aa: CASSPTRSKFSGNTIYF; CDR3nt: TGTGCCAGCAGCCCGACTAGATCAAAGTTCTCTGGAAACACCATATATTTT
j_gene: TRBJ2-3; abundance: -; v_gene: TRBV7-9; d_gene: TRBD2; CDR3aa: CASSLGTAGGSTDTQYF; CDR3nt: TGTGCCAGCAGCTTAGGGACTGCGGGAGGTAGCACAGATACGCAGTATTTT
j_gene: TRBJ1-4; abundance: -; v_gene: TRBV18; d_gene: TRBD1; CDR3aa: CASSRGQGNEKLFF; CDR3nt: TGTGCCAGCTCACGGGGACAGGGGAATGAAAAACTGTTTTTT
j_gene: TRBJ1-1; abundance: -; v_gene: TRBV10-3; d_gene: -; CDR3aa: CAISEPPPGTEAFF; CDR3nt: TGTGCCATCAGTGAACCCCCCCCCGGGACTGAAGCTTTCTTT
j_gene: TRBJ2-1; abundance: -; v_gene: TRBV10-2; d_gene: -; CDR3aa: CASSVVNEQFF; CDR3nt: TGCGCCAGCAGTGTCGTGAATGAGCAGTTCTTC
j_gene: TRBJ1-1; abundance: -; v_gene: TRBV5-1; d_gene: TRBD1; CDR3aa: CASTGQVNTEAFF; CDR3nt: TGCGCCAGCACGGGACAGGTGAACACTGAAGCTTTCTTT
j_gene: TRBJ1-1; abundance: -; v_gene: TRBV12-3/TRBV12-4; d_gene: -; CDR3aa: CASFFPGNTEAFF; CDR3nt: TGTGCCAGCTTTTTCCCCGGGAACACTGAAGCTTTCTTT
j_gene: TRBJ1-1; abundance: once; v_gene: TRBV29-1; d_gene: TRBD1; CDR3aa: CSGMTGGGNTEAFF; CDR3nt: TGCAGCGGGATGACAGGGGGCGGGAACACTGAAGCTTTCTTT
j_gene: TRBJ2-4; abundance: -; v_gene: TRBV19; d_gene: -; CDR3aa: CASSTPLGPQYF; CDR3nt: TGTGCCAGTAGTACTCCTCTGGGGCCACAGTACTTC